This T cell receptor (beta chain) was captured by sequencing in a study of blood T cell repertoires in COVID-19. The method was immunoSEQ multiplex PCR; TCRdb's version includes in-frame clones alone and lacks a portion of them. The top ten hold less than 1.5% of the sample, which has over 200,000 clones, just under 90% seen once. The sequence came from a man aged 30-40 years who had recovered from COVID-19. Source material: PBMCs or T cells enriched from blood (not recorded which).

This CDR3 reads CASSASGTGNYGYTF. CDR3 DNA sequence: TGTGCCAGCAGTGCATCCGGGACAGGGAACTATGGCTACACCTTC. This rearrangement joins TRBV28 to TRBJ1-2, with 9 bases that match TRBD1. Germline trimming cut 5 bases from V and 2 bases from J; bases unmatched to any gene: 6. The CDR3 runs to 15 residues. Per the germline V gene, CDR1 is MDHEN and CDR2 is SYDVKM.